The source of this T cell receptor beta chain is a study of OX40 agonist ivuxolimab in advanced cancers. Turning to the study itself: Patient treatment consisted of intravenous ivuxolimab administration every 2 weeks at 0.01 to 10 mg/kg.

Systemic immunosuppression or autoimmune disease history was grounds to exclude patients. Sequencing used immunoSEQ multiplex PCR; TCRdb keeps in-frame clones, though not all of them. Here the sample spans more than 80,000 clones, just under 95% being singletons. V shed 1 base and J shed 11 bases, with 21 bases lying between them. Germline values: CDR1 SGHNT, CDR2 YYREEE (reference sequence). The CDR3 totals 15 residues. This receptor was identified in an adult with an advanced solid tumor such as melanoma, head and neck, liver or kidney cancer. The chain uses TRBV5-4 and TRBJ1-1; no definite D call. Sample: CD4+ or CD8+ T cells sorted from blood, taken in a trial of the OX40 agonist ivuxolimab. CDR3 in amino acids: CASSLSSSRRSRAFF. The DNA for the CDR3 is TGTGCCAGCAGCTTGAGTTCGTCCAGGCGAAGTCGTGCTTTCTTT. Together with reference TRBV5-4 and TRBJ1-1, the CDR3 gives the full variable domain: ETGVTQSPTHLIKTRGQQVTLRCSSQSGHNTVSWYQQALGQGPQFIFQYYREEENGRGNFPPRFSGLQFPNYSSELNVNALELDDSALYLCASSLSSSRRSRAFFGQGTRLTVV.